The T cell receptor beta chain under discussion was sequenced for a study of shared clonotypes between healthy human individuals. To note about this clone: The same CDR3 arises from other DNA sequences in this sample as well.

Only Caucasian adults living in Nashville, Tennessee served as donors. Splitting of CD4+ cells produced CD45RA+ naive and CD45RA-negative memory subsets. Germline V CDR1 and CDR2: MNHEY, SMNVEV (reference sequence). The CDR3 runs to 13 residues. The V and J ends lost 0 bases and 5 bases respectively, with 7 bases between them. Assay: immunoSEQ multiplex PCR; the TCRdb copy retains only in-frame clones and omits some. This table has over 2 million clones, 85% to 95% appearing once. Source material: naive CD4+ T cells from PBMCs. The subset is: CD45RA+ positively selected. V and J are TRBV27 and TRBJ1-2; no firm D call. The source of this sequence is a man aged 18 to 30 in good health. Some clones in this sample may be carry-over from other donors' samples. CDR3 amino acids: CASSLSGRYGYTF. The DNA for the CDR3 is TGTGCCAGCAGTTTATCAGGGAGGTATGGCTACACCTTC.